What follows is one TCR beta chain and its context. As processed by the authors: Filtering differed, since immunoSEQ gave only junction sequences and no quality scores. Sequenced by immunoSEQ multiplex PCR; TCRdb stores in-frame clones only, minus some. V and J calls and clone size are copied from that table; D and trimming were computed from the DNA. The sample consists of around 1.9 million clones, 85% to 95% of them appearing once. These data originate in a study of shared clonotypes between healthy human individuals. As defined, naive CD8 cells were CD45RO-negative and positively selected for CCR7, with terminally differentiated effector memory CD45RA+ cells excluded. Recent vaccinations or acute infections were absent in the healthy HIV-negative adult donors. The donors, all of them Caucasian adults, lived in Nashville, Tennessee. The CDR3 covers 16 residues. V trimming: 7 bases; J trimming: 6 bases; junction bases outside the gene matches: 14. Germline V gives CDR1 SGDLS, CDR2 YYNGEE.

The J gene is TRBJ2-1, the V gene TRBV9; 9 positions agree with TRBD2. Input material: naive CD8+ T cells from PBMCs. This TCR derives from a man aged 18 to 29 in good health. Some clones in this sample may be carry-over from other donors' samples. CDR3 nucleotides: TGTGCCAGCGGTAGCCCCCGCGGGAGGGCTGGCAATGAGCAGTTCTTC. Amino acid sequence: CASGSPRGRAGNEQFF.